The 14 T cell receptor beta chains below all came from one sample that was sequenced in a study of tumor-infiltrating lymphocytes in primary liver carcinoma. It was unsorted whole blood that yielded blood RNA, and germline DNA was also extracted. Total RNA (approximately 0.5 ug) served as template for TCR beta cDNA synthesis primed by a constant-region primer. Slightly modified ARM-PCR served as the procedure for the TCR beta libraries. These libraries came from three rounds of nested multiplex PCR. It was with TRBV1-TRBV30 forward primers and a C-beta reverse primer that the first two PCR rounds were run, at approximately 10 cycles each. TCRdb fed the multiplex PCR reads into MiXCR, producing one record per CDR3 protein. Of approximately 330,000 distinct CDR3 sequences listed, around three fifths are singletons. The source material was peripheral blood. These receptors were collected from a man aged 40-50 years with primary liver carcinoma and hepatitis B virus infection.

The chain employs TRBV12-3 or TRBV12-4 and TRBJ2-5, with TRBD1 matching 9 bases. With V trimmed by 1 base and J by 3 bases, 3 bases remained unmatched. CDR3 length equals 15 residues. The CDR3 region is CASSLGDRDEETQYF. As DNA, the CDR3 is TGTGCCAGCAGTTTAGGGGACAGGGATGAAGAGACCCAGTACTTC.

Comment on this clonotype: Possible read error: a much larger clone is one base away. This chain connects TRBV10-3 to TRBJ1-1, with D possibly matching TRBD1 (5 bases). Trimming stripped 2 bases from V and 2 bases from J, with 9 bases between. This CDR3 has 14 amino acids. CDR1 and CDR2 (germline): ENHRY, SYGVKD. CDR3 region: CAISEKGVNTEAFF. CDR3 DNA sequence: TGTGCCATCAGTGAGAAAGGGGTAAACACTGAAGCTTTCTTT.

The CDR3: CAISGDTGELFF. Here the CDR3 DNA reads TGTGCCATCAGTGGGGACACCGGGGAGCTGTTTTTT. V gene TRBV10-3 combines with J gene TRBJ2-2; no clear D gene. The CDR3 runs to 12 residues. Germline CDR1 ENHRY, CDR2 SYGVKD. Trimming stripped 4 bases from V and 3 bases from J, with 3 bases between.

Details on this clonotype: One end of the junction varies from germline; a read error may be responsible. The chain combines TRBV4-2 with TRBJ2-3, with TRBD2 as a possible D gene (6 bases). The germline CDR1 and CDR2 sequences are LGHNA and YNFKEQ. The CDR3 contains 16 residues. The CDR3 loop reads CASSQGLSGFTDAQYF. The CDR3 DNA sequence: TGTGCCAGCAGCCAAGGGCTTAGCGGATTCACAGATGCGCAGTATTTT.

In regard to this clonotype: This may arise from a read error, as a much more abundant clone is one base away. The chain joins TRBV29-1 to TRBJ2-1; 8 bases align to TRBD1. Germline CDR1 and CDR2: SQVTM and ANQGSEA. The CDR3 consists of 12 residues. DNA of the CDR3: TGCAGCCTTGATCCAGGGGGCGGTGAGCAGTTCTTC. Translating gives CSLDPGGGEQFF.

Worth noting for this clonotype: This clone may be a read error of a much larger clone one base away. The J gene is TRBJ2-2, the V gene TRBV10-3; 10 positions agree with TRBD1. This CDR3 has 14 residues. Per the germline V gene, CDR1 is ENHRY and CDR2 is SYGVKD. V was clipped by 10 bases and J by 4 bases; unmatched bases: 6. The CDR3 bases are TGTGCCACCACGTGGACAGGGGGCACCGGGGAGCTGTTTTTT. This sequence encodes CATTWTGGTGELFF.

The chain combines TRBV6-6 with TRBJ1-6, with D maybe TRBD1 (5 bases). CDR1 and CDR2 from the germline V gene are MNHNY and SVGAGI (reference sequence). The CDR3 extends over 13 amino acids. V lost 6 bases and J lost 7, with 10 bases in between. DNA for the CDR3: TGTGCCAGCAGGTTGAGGGACAATTCACCCCTCCACTTT. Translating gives CASRLRDNSPLHF.

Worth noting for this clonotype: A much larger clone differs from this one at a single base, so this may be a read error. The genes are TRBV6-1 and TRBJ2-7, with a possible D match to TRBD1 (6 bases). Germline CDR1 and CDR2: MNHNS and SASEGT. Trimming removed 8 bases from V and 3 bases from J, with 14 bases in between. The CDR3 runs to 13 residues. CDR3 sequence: CASGEGVIYEQYF. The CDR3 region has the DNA TGTGCCAGCGGCGAGGGGGTAATCTACGAGCAGTACTTC.

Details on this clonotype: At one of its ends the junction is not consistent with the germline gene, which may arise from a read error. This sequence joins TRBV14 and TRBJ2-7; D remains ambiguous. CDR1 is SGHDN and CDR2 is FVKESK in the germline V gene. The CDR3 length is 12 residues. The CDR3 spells CTSSQYRKGLYF. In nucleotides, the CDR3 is TGTACCAGCAGCCAATATAGGAAGGGCCTATACTTC.

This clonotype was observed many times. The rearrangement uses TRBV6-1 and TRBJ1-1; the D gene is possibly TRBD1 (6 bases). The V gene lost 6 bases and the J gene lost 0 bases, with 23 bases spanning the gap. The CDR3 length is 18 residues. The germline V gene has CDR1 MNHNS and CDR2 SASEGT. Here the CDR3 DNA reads TGTGCCAGCAGAAAAGAAGGTTGGGCAGGGGAACTGAACACTGAAGCTTTCTTT. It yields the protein CASRKEGWAGELNTEAFF.

The CDR3 coding sequence is TGCGCCAGCAGTGCAAGCGGGAGAAGCCACGAGCAGTACTTC. Protein: CASSASGRSHEQYF. The chain couples TRBV10-1 to TRBJ2-7; 8 bases map to TRBD2. J lost 5 bases, V lost 4 bases, and 7 bases had no gene match. Looked up from germline, CDR1 is WNHNN and CDR2 is SYGVQD (reference sequence). The CDR3 has 14 residues.

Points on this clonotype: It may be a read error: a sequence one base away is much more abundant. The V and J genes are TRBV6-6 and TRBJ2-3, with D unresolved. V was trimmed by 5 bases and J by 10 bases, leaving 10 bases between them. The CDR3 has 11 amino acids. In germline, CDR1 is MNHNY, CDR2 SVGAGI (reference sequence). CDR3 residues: CASSVKDSQYF. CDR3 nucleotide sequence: TGTGCCAGCAGTGTAAAGGATTCGCAGTATTTT.

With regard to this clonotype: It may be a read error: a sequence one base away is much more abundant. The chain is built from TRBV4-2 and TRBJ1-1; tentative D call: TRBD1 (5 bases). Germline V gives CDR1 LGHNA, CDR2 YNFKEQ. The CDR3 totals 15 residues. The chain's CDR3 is CATSQDGGGNTEAFF. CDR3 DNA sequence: TGTGCCACCAGCCAAGATGGGGGAGGGAACACTGAAGCTTTCTTT.

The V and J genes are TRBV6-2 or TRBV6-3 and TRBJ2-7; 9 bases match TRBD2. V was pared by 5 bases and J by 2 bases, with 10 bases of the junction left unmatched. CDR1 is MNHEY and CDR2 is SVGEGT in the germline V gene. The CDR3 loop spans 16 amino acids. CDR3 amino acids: CASSPQRVAGAYEQYF. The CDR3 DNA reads TGTGCCAGCAGTCCCCAGCGGGTAGCGGGGGCCTACGAGCAGTACTTC.